The next 9 T cell receptor beta chains were all read from a single sample in a study of breast tumors, draining lymph nodes, adjacent tissues. In TCRdb, the multiplex PCR reads were re-called with MiXCR into one record per CDR3 protein. The table records 20,000 to 30,000 distinct CDR3 sequences, about 25% of them present only once. The sample consisted of breast tumor tissue. These receptors originate from a female donor with breast cancer. Some clones in this sample may be carry-over from other donors' samples.

This clonotype is classed as medium-sized (0.01 to 0.1%). V and J are TRBV2 and TRBJ2-1; 11 bases map to TRBD2. Germline-derived CDR1 and CDR2 are SNHLY and FYNNEI. This CDR3 has 16 amino acids. After removal of 7 bases from V and 8 bases from J, the junction contained 13 bases not matched to a gene. CDR3 amino acids: CASTLGTSGFLYEQFF. CDR3 nucleotides: TGTGCCAGCACCCTGGGGACTAGCGGATTCTTGTATGAGCAGTTCTTC.

There are a few counts of this clonotype. The DNA for the CDR3 is TGTGCCAGCACCAGAGGGGGAGCCGTCGGTGAGCAGTTCTTC. Amino acid sequence: CASTRGGAVGEQFF. The rearrangement links TRBV18 to TRBJ2-1; TRBD1 is a possible D gene (6 bases). Germline CDR1 is KGHSH and CDR2 is LQKENI. Between the trimmed V and J ends, which lost 8 bases and 9 bases, there was a span of 20 bases. The CDR3 is 14 amino acids. The variable domain in full, completed from reference TRBV18 and TRBJ2-1, reads NAGVMQNPRHLVRRRGQEARLRCSPMKGHSHVYWYRQLPEEGLKFMVYLQKENIIDESGMPKERFSAEFPKEGPSILRIQQVVRGDSAAYFCASTRGGAVGEQFFGPGTRLTVL.

On this clonotype itself: Since the CDR3 does not end with the conserved phenylalanine or tryptophan, this likely comes from a read error. J is TRBJ2-7 and V is TRBV20-1; TRBD2 matches 10 bases. The CDR3 is made up of 20 amino acids. V dropped 2 bases and J dropped 2; count of bases not matched to a gene: 21. CDR1 is DFQATT, CDR2 SNEGSKA, per germline (reference sequence). As DNA, the CDR3 is TGCAGTGCTAGATGGGACCCTTACCTTATTAGCGGGAGGAATACCTACGAGCAGTACTCC. It is translated as CSARWDPYLISGRNTYEQYS.

This clonotype is termed medium-sized (0.01 to 0.1%). The gene calls are TRBV20-1 and TRBJ2-7; D is ambiguous. Trimming took 8 bases from V and 5 from J, leaving 13 bases between them. The CDR3 extends over 11 amino acids. In germline, CDR1 is DFQATT, CDR2 SNEGSKA (reference sequence). CDR3 sequence (DNA): TGCAGTCCCCTTAGTGACCACGAGCAGTACTTC. Translating it yields CSPLSDHEQYF.

This clonotype was seen repeatedly, ten times or more. V and J are TRBV6-5 and TRBJ2-6; D is unresolved. Germline V CDR1 and CDR2: MNHEY, SVGAGI. Trimming shortened V by 5 bases and J by 0 bases, and 8 bases separated the two germline ends. The CDR3 is 15 amino acids. The CDR3 region has the DNA TGTGCCAGCAGTCGAGGTGGCTCTGGGGCCAACGTCCTGACTTTC. Translation: CASSRGGSGANVLTF.

This clonotype appeared a few times. This chain connects TRBV20-1 to TRBJ1-5; TRBD1 is a possible D gene (6 bases). Germline CDR1 reads DFQATT; CDR2 reads SNEGSKA (reference sequence). The V gene lost 4 bases and the J gene lost 1 base, with 8 bases spanning the gap. There are 13 residues in the CDR3. The DNA of the CDR3 is TGCAGTGCTATGCAGGGGAGCAATCAGCCCCAGCATTTT. It encodes CSAMQGSNQPQHF.

This clonotype was recorded at least ten times. J is TRBJ2-6 and V is TRBV5-1; D is perhaps TRBD1 (6 bases). Germline values: CDR1 SGHRS, CDR2 YFSETQ. The CDR3 is made up of 19 amino acids. V lost 4 bases and J 0 bases, leaving 20 bases between the germline ends. CDR3 sequence reads: CASSLYYRVTISGANVLTF. Here the CDR3 DNA reads TGCGCCAGCAGCCTCTACTACAGGGTAACAATCTCTGGGGCCAACGTCCTGACTTTC.

In regard to this clonotype: A much larger clone lies a single base off, so this may be a read error. The chain has TRBV12-3 or TRBV12-4 and TRBJ2-5; 7 nucleotides match TRBD2. The CDR3 has 17 residues. The CDR3 here is CASGLGGDLSRQETQYF. The CDR3 DNA follows: TGTGCCAGCGGTTTGGGAGGGGACCTTTCCCGGCAAGAGACCCAGTACTTC.

On this clonotype: The CDR3 end shows no conserved phenylalanine or tryptophan, and so a read error is likely. The chain has TRBV7-7 and TRBJ2-1; the match to TRBD2 covers 7 bases. Germline CDR1 and CDR2: SSHAT and FNYEAQ (reference sequence). The length of the CDR3 is 15 residues. This CDR3 is CASSFSRGREDEQFL. The CDR3 coding sequence is TGTGCTAGCAGCTTCTCCCGCGGGAGAGAAGATGAGCAGTTCCTC.